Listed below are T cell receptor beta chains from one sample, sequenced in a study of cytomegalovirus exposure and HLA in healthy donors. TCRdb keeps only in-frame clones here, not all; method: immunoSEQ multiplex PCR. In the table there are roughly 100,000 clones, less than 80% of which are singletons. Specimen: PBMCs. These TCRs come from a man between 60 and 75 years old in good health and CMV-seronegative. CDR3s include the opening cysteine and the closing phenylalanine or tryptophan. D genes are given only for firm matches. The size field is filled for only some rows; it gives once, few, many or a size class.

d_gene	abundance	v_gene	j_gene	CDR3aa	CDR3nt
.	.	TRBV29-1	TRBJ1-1	CSAHPDRNTEAFF	TGCAGCGCCCACCCGGACAGAAACACTGAAGCTTTCTTT
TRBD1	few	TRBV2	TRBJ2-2	CAIAKTGANTGELFF	TGTGCCATCGCTAAGACAGGGGCGAACACCGGGGAGCTGTTTTTT
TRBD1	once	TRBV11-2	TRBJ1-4	CASSSHSGTGGEKLFF	TGTGCCAGCAGCTCCCACTCCGGGACAGGGGGTGAAAAACTGTTTTTT
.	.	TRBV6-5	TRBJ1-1	CASSLTSLANTEAFF	TGTGCCAGCAGCCTTACGTCGTTGGCGAACACTGAAGCTTTCTTT
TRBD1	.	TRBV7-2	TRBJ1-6	CASRSGTANSPLHF	TGTGCCAGCAGATCCGGGACAGCTAATTCACCCCTCCACTTT
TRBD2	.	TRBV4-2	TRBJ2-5	CASSQDPWTSGGLETQYF	TGTGCCAGCAGCCAAGATCCGTGGACTAGCGGGGGGTTAGAGACCCAGTACTTC
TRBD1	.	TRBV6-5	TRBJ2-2	CASSRDRGNTGELFF	TGTGCCAGCAGTCGGGACAGGGGGAACACCGGGGAGCTGTTTTTT
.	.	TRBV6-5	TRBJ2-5	CASRNSGPRTQYF	TGTGCCAGCAGAAATAGCGGCCCCAGGACCCAGTACTTC
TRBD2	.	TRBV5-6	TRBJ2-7	CASSFLAGGILEQYF	TGTGCCAGCAGCTTCCTCGCGGGGGGAATCCTTGAGCAGTACTTC
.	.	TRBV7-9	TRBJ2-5	CASSLSSGAEDPYF	TGTGCCAGCAGCCTATCCAGTGGGGCTGAAGATCCTTACTTC
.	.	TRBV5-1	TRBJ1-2	CASRQLTGYGYTF	TGCGCCAGCAGGCAACTTACAGGGTATGGCTACACCTTC
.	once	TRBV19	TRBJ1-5	CASRTNSAYSNQPQHF	TGTGCCAGTAGGACTAACAGCGCCTATAGCAATCAGCCCCAGCATTTT
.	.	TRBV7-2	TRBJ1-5	CASSPQGNQPQHF	TGTGCCAGCAGCCCTCAGGGGAATCAGCCCCAGCATTTT
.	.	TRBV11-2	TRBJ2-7	CASSLTVSEQYF	TGTGCCAGCAGCTTAACGGTTTCCGAGCAGTACTTC
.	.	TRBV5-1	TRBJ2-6	CASSPGGTGANVLTF	TGCGCCAGCAGCCCCGGGGGTACTGGGGCCAACGTCCTGACTTTC
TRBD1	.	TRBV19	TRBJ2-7	CASNDRGNHEQYF	TGTGCCAGTAACGACAGGGGAAACCACGAGCAGTACTTC
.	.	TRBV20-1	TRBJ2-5	CSAGGETQYF	TGCAGTGCCGGCGGCGAGACCCAGTACTTC
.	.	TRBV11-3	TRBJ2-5	CASSLDRAGSGKETQYF	TGTGCCAGCAGCTTAGATCGGGCGGGCTCGGGTAAAGAGACCCAGTACTTC
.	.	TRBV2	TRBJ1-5	CASSPDSGNQPQHF	TGTGCCAGCAGCCCGGACAGTGGTAATCAGCCCCAGCATTTT
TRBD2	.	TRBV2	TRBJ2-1	CAGNRGGSDEQFF	TGTGCCGGGAATCGGGGGGGGAGCGATGAGCAGTTCTTC
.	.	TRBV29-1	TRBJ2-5	CSVKTGVTTQYF	TGCAGCGTTAAGACAGGAGTCACGACCCAGTACTTC
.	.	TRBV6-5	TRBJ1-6	CASNLGGVNSPLHF	TGTGCCAGCAACCTCGGGGGGGTCAATTCACCCCTCCACTTT
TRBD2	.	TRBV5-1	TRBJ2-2	CASRKLAGTNTGELFF	TGCGCCAGCAGAAAACTAGCGGGAACGAACACCGGGGAGCTGTTTTTT
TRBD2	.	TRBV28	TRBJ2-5	CASSLGLAGNQETQYF	TGTGCCAGCAGCCTTGGACTAGCGGGGAACCAAGAGACCCAGTACTTC
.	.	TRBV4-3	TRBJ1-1	CASSLSGQNTEAFF	TGCGCCAGCAGTCTTAGCGGACAGAACACTGAAGCTTTCTTT
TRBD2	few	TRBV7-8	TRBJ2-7	CASSPVGLAGGLNYEQYF	TGTGCCAGCAGCCCAGTTGGACTAGCGGGGGGGCTTAACTACGAGCAGTACTTC
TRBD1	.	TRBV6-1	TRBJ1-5	CASNNIRGSGQPQHF	TGTGCCAGCAACAATATCAGGGGGAGCGGACAGCCCCAGCATTTT
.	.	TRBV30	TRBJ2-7	CAWSFRVGVYEQYF	TGTGCCTGGAGTTTCAGGGTAGGGGTTTACGAGCAGTACTTC
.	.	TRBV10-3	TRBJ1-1	CATGGVSNTEAFF	TGTGCCACCGGAGGGGTTTCGAACACTGAAGCTTTCTTT
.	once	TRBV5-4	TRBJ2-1	CASSYARGKTNEQFF	TGTGCCAGCAGCTACGCCCGGGGGAAGACCAATGAGCAGTTCTTC
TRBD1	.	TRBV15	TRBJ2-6	CATSRGGQPSGANVLTF	TGTGCCACCAGCAGAGGGGGACAGCCCTCTGGGGCCAACGTCCTGACTTTC
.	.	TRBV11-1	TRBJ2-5	CASSPPHREETQYF	TGTGCCAGCAGCCCGCCCCACAGAGAAGAGACCCAGTACTTC
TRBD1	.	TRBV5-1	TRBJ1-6	CASSSGQGIYSPLHF	TGCGCCAGCAGCTCGGGACAGGGGATCTATTCACCCCTCCACTTT
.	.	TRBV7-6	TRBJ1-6	CASGTQGYSPLHF	TGTGCCAGCGGAACCCAGGGGTATTCACCCCTCCACTTT
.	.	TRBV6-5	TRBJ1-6	CASSYTENPGSPLHF	TGTGCCAGCAGTTACACAGAAAACCCGGGATCACCCCTCCACTTT
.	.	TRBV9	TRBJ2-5	CASSETGRRGETQYF	TGTGCCAGCAGCGAGACGGGCCGTCGGGGGGAGACCCAGTACTTC
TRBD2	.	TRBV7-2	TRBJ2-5	CASIKLAGGLQTQYF	TGTGCCAGCATAAAGCTAGCGGGGGGTTTGCAGACCCAGTACTTC
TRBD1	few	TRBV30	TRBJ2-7	CAWSKGQGSSYEQYF	TGTGCCTGGAGTAAGGGACAGGGGAGCTCCTACGAGCAGTACTTC
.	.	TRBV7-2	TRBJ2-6	CASSRVTGTGANVLTF	TGTGCCAGCAGTCGCGTTACAGGGACTGGGGCCAACGTCCTGACTTTC
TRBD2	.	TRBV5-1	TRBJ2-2	CASSLGLAGVTGELFF	TGCGCCAGCAGCTTGGGACTAGCGGGGGTTACCGGGGAGCTGTTTTTT
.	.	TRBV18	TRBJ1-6	CASSGQNSPLHF	TGTGCCAGCTCAGGACAGAATTCACCCCTCCACTTT
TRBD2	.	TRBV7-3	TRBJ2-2	CASSLGTAGGTGELFF	TGTGCCAGCAGCTTAGGGACCGCGGGGGGGACCGGGGAGCTGTTTTTT
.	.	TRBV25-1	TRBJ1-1	CASSPGGRGKGTEAFF	TGTGCCAGCAGTCCTGGTGGTAGGGGGAAGGGCACTGAAGCTTTCTTT
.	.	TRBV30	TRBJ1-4	CASTGTKGREKLFF	TGTGCCTCCACAGGGACCAAGGGTAGAGAAAAACTGTTTTTT
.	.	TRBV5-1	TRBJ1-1	CASSLEGHKAFF	TGCGCCAGCAGCTTGGAGGGACACAAAGCTTTCTTT
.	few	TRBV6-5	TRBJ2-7	CASSYSGGPYYEQYF	TGTGCCAGCAGTTACTCGGGCGGGCCCTATTACGAGCAGTACTTC
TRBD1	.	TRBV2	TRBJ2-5	CASSRRQGARAGIGTQYF	TGTGCCAGCAGTCGGAGACAGGGGGCGAGGGCAGGGATAGGGACCCAGTACTTC
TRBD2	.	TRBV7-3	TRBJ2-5	CASSLTGEAGGRSQYF	TGTGCCAGCAGCTTAACGGGAGAAGCGGGGGGCCGATCCCAGTACTTC
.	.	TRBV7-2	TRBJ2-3	CASSLGGITDTQYF	TGTGCCAGCAGCTTAGGGGGCATCACAGATACGCAGTATTTT
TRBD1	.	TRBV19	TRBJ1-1	CASSVDRGVLQAFF	TGTGCCAGTAGTGTTGACAGGGGGGTTTTGCAAGCTTTCTTT
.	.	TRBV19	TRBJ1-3	CASSIVMDFTGNTIYF	TGTGCCAGTAGTATAGTTATGGACTTCACTGGAAACACCATATATTTT
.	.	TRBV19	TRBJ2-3	CASSTPGHIMTQYF	TGTGCCAGCTCCACTCCGGGACACATTATGACGCAGTATTTT
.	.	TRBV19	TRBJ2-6	CASSGGSSGANVLTF	TGTGCCAGTAGTGGGGGGAGCTCTGGGGCCAACGTCCTGACTTTC
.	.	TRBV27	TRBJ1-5	CASSLPSYQPQHF	TGTGCCAGCAGTTTACCATCATATCAGCCCCAGCATTTT